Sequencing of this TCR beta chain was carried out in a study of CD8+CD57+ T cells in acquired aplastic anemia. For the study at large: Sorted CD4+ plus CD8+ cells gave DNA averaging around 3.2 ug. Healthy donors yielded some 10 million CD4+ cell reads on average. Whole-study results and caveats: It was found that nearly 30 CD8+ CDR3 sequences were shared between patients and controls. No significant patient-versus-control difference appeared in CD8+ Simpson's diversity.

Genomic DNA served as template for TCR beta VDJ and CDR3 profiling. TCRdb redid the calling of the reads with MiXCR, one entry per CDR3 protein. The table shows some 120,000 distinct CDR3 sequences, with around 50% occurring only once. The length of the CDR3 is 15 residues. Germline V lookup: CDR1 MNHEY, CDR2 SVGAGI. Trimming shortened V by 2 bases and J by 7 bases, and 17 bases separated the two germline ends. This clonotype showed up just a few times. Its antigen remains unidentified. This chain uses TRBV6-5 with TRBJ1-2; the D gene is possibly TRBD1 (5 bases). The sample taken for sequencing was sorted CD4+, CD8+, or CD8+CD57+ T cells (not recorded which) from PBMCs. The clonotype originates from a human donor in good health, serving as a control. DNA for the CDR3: TGTGCCAGCAGTTACGCGACCGGGACGGCGGGTGGCTACACCTTC. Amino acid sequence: CASSYATGTAGGYTF.